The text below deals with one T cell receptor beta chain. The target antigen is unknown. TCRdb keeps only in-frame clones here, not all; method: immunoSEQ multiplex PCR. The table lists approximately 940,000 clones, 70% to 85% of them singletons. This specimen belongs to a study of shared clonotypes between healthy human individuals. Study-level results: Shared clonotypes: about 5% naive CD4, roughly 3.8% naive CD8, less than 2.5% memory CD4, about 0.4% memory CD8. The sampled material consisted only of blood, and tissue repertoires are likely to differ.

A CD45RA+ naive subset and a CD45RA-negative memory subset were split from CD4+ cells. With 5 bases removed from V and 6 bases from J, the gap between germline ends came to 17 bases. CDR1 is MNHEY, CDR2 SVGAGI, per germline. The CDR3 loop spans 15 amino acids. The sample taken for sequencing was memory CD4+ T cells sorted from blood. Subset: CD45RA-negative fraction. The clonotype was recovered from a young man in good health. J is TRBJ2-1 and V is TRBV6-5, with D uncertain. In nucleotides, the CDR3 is TGTGCCAGCAGTCCCCAGGCTTTAAGAAGCAATGAGCAGTTCTTC. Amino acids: CASSPQALRSNEQFF.